This is a list of T cell receptor beta chains from one sample in a study of beta chain features in type 1 diabetes. Profiled with immunoSEQ multiplex PCR; TCRdb holds only in-frame clones, not every one. The repertoire holds about half a million clones, with about 29% as singletons. Material: naive CD4+ T cells from blood. These TCRs come from a young man in good health. The CDR3 runs from the conserved cysteine through the conserved F or W. Each record gives: J gene, clone size, D gene, V gene, CDR3 DNA, CDR3 protein. D genes are given only for firm matches. Rows give clone size only sometimes, using once, few, many, or a class for an expanded clone.

J: TRBJ2-3; size: few; D: -; V: TRBV5-1; DNA: TGCGCCAGCAGCGATACAGGGTCAGATACGCAGTATTTT; CDR3: CASSDTGSDTQYF
J: TRBJ2-7; size: -; D: TRBD1; V: TRBV18; DNA: TGTGCCAGCTCACCCAACAGGGGGATCTACGAGCAGTACTTC; CDR3: CASSPNRGIYEQYF
J: TRBJ2-1; size: few; D: TRBD2; V: TRBV5-1; DNA: TGCGCCAGCAGCTTCAGCGGGAGTGGGTCCTACAATGAGCAGTTCTTC; CDR3: CASSFSGSGSYNEQFF
J: TRBJ2-5; size: few; D: -; V: TRBV7-8; DNA: TGTGCCAGCAGCTTCCGTAGAGTAGGGGGGGAGACCCAGTACTTC; CDR3: CASSFRRVGGETQYF
J: TRBJ2-1; size: few; D: -; V: TRBV20-1; DNA: TGCAGTGCCCAAGTCCAGCCCGGGCAGTTCTTC; CDR3: CSAQVQPGQFF
J: TRBJ2-5; size: few; D: -; V: TRBV5-4; DNA: TGTGCCAGCAGCTTTGGGCCGCAGGGAGCGGAGACCCAGTACTTC; CDR3: CASSFGPQGAETQYF
J: TRBJ2-2; size: -; D: TRBD2; V: TRBV11-2; DNA: TGTGCCAGCAGGAGGACTAGCGGGATCCTCACCGGGGAGCTGTTTTTT; CDR3: CASRRTSGILTGELFF
J: TRBJ2-1; size: -; D: TRBD2; V: TRBV30; DNA: TGTGCCTGGAGTGGAGCGGGAGGTAGTCTGAGCAATGAGCAGTTCTTC; CDR3: CAWSGAGGSLSNEQFF
J: TRBJ2-7; size: -; D: TRBD1; V: TRBV7-2; DNA: TGTGCCAGCAGCAACCAGGGGGCTGGGTACGAGCAGTACTTC; CDR3: CASSNQGAGYEQYF
J: TRBJ2-7; size: -; D: TRBD1; V: TRBV4-2; DNA: TGTGCCAGCAGCCACCGTGTGGGGACAGGGGGCTACGAGCAGTACTTC; CDR3: CASSHRVGTGGYEQYF
J: TRBJ2-2; size: -; D: -; V: TRBV19; DNA: TGTGCCAGTAGTAATAGCGGTTCCGGGGAGCTGTTTTTT; CDR3: CASSNSGSGELFF
J: TRBJ2-3; size: few; D: -; V: TRBV29-1; DNA: TGCAGCGGTATCCTACAGGGTCGGGAAGGACACACAGATACGCAGTATTTT; CDR3: CSGILQGREGHTDTQYF
J: TRBJ2-5; size: -; D: -; V: TRBV7-2; DNA: TGTGCCAGCAGCTTACTAGTTCGAGAGACCCAGTACTTC; CDR3: CASSLLVRETQYF
J: TRBJ2-4; size: few; D: TRBD2; V: TRBV4-1; DNA: TGCGCCAGCAGCCCGGGGAATAGCGGGAGAGCCAAAAACATTCAGTACTTC; CDR3: CASSPGNSGRAKNIQYF
J: TRBJ1-1; size: few; D: TRBD1; V: TRBV7-2; DNA: TGTGCCAGCAGCCCCGGGACAGCGAACACTGAAGCTTTCTTT; CDR3: CASSPGTANTEAFF
J: TRBJ1-5; size: few; D: -; V: TRBV7-9; DNA: TGTGCCAGCAGCCTCCAGGGGAGCAAGCCCCAGCATTTT; CDR3: CASSLQGSKPQHF
J: TRBJ2-1; size: -; D: -; V: TRBV10-3; DNA: TGTGCCATCAGTGAGCGGGGAGGTGTGGAGCAGTTCTTC; CDR3: CAISERGGVEQFF
J: TRBJ1-2; size: -; D: TRBD1; V: TRBV7-8; DNA: TGTGCCAGCAGATCGGACAGGCGCTATGGCTACACCTTC; CDR3: CASRSDRRYGYTF
J: TRBJ2-7; size: -; D: -; V: TRBV7-2; DNA: TGTGCCAGCAGCTTCAGCAGGGTCTACGAGCAGTACTTC; CDR3: CASSFSRVYEQYF
J: TRBJ2-5; size: few; D: TRBD2; V: TRBV4-2; DNA: TGTGCCAGCAGCCCGTTGACTAGCGGGAGCATCCTTCGGGAGACCCAGTACTTC; CDR3: CASSPLTSGSILRETQYF
J: TRBJ2-3; size: -; D: -; V: TRBV10-3; DNA: TGTGCCATCAGGAGGACAATCGGGACCGGCATCCCAGATACGCAGTATTTT; CDR3: CAIRRTIGTGIPDTQYF
J: TRBJ2-7; size: few; D: TRBD2; V: TRBV7-9; DNA: TGTGCCAGCAGCTTCACTAGCGGGAGGGCGGGAGAGCAGTACTTC; CDR3: CASSFTSGRAGEQYF
J: TRBJ2-2; size: few; D: TRBD1; V: TRBV7-9; DNA: TGTGCCAGCAGCCTACACAGGGGCGAGAACACCGGGGAGCTGTTTTTT; CDR3: CASSLHRGENTGELFF
J: TRBJ2-3; size: few; D: TRBD2; V: TRBV2; DNA: TGTGCCAGCATGGAGCGGGAGGGCTCAGATACGCAGTATTTT; CDR3: CASMEREGSDTQYF
J: TRBJ2-1; size: few; D: -; V: TRBV20-1; DNA: TGCAGTGCCCCAGCTGGGACCGAGCAGTTCTTC; CDR3: CSAPAGTEQFF
J: TRBJ2-6; size: -; D: -; V: TRBV29-1; DNA: TGCAGCGGGGGGGACACCAACCCGACTGGGGCCAACGTCCTGACTTTC; CDR3: CSGGDTNPTGANVLTF
J: TRBJ1-2; size: -; D: -; V: TRBV18; DNA: TGTGCCAGCTCACTGACAGCGAACTATGGCTACACCTTC; CDR3: CASSLTANYGYTF
J: TRBJ1-1; size: few; D: -; V: TRBV5-4; DNA: TGTGCCAGCAGCTTGGCCGGTGGGCCGAGGAACACTGAAGCTTTCTTT; CDR3: CASSLAGGPRNTEAFF
J: TRBJ2-1; size: few; D: TRBD1; V: TRBV5-1; DNA: TGCGCCAGCAACCTCTTGGGACAGAGCTCCTACAATGAGCAGTTCTTC; CDR3: CASNLLGQSSYNEQFF
J: TRBJ2-1; size: -; D: -; V: TRBV15; DNA: TGTGCCACCAGCAGAATCGGGGGTGAGCAGTTCTTC; CDR3: CATSRIGGEQFF
J: TRBJ2-5; size: -; D: -; V: TRBV9; DNA: TGTGCCAGCAGCGTAAGGGTGGCGGAGACCCAGTACTTC; CDR3: CASSVRVAETQYF
J: TRBJ2-2; size: few; D: -; V: TRBV30; DNA: TGTGCCTGGCTGGTCCCCCGAGGGGAGCTGTTTTTT; CDR3: CAWLVPRGELFF
J: TRBJ1-2; size: few; D: -; V: TRBV9; DNA: TGTGCCAGCAGCGACTCGATGTATGGCTACACCTTC; CDR3: CASSDSMYGYTF
J: TRBJ2-7; size: -; D: -; V: TRBV25-1; DNA: TGTGCCAGCAGTGACAACCATCCCCCTTACGAGCAGTACTTC; CDR3: CASSDNHPPYEQYF
J: TRBJ1-4; size: few; D: -; V: TRBV7-2; DNA: TGTGCCAGCAGCTTAGCCGGGACGGCTGATGAAAAACTGTTTTTT; CDR3: CASSLAGTADEKLFF
J: TRBJ2-1; size: -; D: -; V: TRBV30; DNA: TGTGCCTGGAGTGGGGACTTCACCTACAATGAGCAGTTCTTC; CDR3: CAWSGDFTYNEQFF
J: TRBJ1-4; size: few; D: -; V: TRBV28; DNA: TGTGCCAGCAGCATTAATGAAAAACTGTTTTTT; CDR3: CASSINEKLFF
J: TRBJ2-3; size: -; D: -; V: TRBV7-2; DNA: TGTGCCAGCAGCTTAGTAGGCGTAGATACGCAGTATTTT; CDR3: CASSLVGVDTQYF
J: TRBJ2-1; size: -; D: TRBD2; V: TRBV19; DNA: TGTGCCAGTAGTATAGTAGCGGGACTGACCTACAATGAGCAGTTCTTC; CDR3: CASSIVAGLTYNEQFF